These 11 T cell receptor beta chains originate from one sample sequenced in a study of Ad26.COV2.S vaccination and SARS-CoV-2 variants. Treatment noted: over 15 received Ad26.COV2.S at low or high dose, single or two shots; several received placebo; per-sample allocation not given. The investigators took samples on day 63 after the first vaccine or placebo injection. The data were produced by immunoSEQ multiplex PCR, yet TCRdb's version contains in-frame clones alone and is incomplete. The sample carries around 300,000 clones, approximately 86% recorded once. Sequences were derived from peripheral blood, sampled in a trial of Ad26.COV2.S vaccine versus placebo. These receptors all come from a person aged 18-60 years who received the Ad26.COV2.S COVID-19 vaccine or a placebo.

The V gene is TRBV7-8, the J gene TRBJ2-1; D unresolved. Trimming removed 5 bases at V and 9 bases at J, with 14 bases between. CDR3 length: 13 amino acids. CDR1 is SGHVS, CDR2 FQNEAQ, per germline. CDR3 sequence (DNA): TGTGCCAGCAGCAGCGACCGAAAGCGTGAGCAGTTCTTC. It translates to CASSSDRKREQFF. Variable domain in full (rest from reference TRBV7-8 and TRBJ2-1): GAGVSQSPRYKVAKRGQDVALRCDPISGHVSLFWYQQALGQGPEFLTYFQNEAQLDKSGLPSDRFFAERPEGSVSTLKIQRTQQEDSAVYLCASSSDRKREQFFGPGTRLTVL.

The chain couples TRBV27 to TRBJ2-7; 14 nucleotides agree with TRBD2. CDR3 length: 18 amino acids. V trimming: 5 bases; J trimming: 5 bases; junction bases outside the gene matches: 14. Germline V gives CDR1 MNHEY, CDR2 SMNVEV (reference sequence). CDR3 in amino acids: CASSLRNRLAGGPDEQYF. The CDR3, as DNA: TGTGCCAGCAGTCTCCGTAACCGACTAGCGGGAGGGCCCGACGAGCAGTACTTC.

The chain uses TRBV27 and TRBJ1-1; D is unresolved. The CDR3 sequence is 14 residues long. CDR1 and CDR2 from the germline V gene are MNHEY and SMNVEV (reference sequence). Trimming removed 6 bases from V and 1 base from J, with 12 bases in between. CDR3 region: CASSDFTGNTEAFF. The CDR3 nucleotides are TGTGCCAGCAGCGACTTCACGGGGAACACTGAAGCTTTCTTT.

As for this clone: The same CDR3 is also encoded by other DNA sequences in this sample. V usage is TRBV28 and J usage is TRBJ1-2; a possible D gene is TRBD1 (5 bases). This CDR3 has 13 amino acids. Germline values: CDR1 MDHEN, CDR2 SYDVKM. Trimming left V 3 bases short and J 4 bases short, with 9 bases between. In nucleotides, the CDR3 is TGTGCCAGCAGTTTGGGGCAGGGCTATGGCTACACCTTC. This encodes CASSLGQGYGYTF.

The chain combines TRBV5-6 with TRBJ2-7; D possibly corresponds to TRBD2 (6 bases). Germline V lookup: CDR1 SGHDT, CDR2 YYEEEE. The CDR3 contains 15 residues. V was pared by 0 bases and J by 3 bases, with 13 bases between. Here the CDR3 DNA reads TGTGCCAGCAGCTTGGCCAGGCGGGGCGACTACGAGCAGTACTTC. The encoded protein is CASSLARRGDYEQYF.

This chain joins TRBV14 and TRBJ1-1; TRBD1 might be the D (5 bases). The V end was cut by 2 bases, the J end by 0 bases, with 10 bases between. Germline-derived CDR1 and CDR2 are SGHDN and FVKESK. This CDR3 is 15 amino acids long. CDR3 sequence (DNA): TGTGCCAGCAGCCAATCTCGGGGGATGAACACTGAAGCTTTCTTT. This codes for CASSQSRGMNTEAFF.

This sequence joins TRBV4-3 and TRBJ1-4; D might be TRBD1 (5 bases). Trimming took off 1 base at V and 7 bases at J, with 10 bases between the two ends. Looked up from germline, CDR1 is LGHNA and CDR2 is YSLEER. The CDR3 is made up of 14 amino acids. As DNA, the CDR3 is TGCGCCAGCAGCCAAGCAGGGTTGGGTGAAAAACTGTTTTTT. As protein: CASSQAGLGEKLFF.

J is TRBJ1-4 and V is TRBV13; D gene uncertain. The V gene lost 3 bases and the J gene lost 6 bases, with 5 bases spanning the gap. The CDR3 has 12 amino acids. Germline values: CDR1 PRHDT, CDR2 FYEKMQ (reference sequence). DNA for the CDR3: TGTGCCAGCAGCTTCCTGGATGAAAAACTGTTTTTT. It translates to CASSFLDEKLFF.

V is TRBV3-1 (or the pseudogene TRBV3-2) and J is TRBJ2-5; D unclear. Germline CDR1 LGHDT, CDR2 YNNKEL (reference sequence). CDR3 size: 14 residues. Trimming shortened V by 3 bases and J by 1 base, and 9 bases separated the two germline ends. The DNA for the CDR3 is TGTGCCAGCAGCCACCCTTTTTCCCAAGAGACCCAGTACTTC. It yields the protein CASSHPFSQETQYF.

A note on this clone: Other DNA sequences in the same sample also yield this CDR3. The CDR3 loop reads CASSSGNYEQYF. The CDR3 DNA reads as TGTGCCAGCAGTAGCGGGAACTACGAGCAGTACTTC. The rearrangement links TRBV28 to TRBJ2-7, with 7 bases lining up with TRBD2. Germline V gene data show CDR1 as MDHEN and CDR2 as SYDVKM. Germline trimming cut 5 bases from V and 3 bases from J; bases unmatched to any gene: 1. The CDR3 extends over 12 amino acids. The full variable domain, in which reference TRBV28 and TRBJ2-7 provide the parts outside the CDR3, is DVKVTQSSRYLVKRTGEKVFLECVQDMDHENMFWYRQDPGLGLRLIYFSYDVKMKEKGDIPEGYSVSREKKERFSLILESASTNQTSMYLCASSSGNYEQYFGPGTRLTVT.

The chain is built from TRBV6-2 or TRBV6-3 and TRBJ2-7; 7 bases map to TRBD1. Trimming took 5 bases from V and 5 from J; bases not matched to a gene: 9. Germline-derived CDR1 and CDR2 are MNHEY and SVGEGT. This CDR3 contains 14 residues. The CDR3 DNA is TGTGCCAGCAGTCTCAGGGGGAAGGGCCACGAGCAGTACTTC. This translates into CASSLRGKGHEQYF.